Presented here are 17 T cell receptor beta chains from one specimen sequenced in a study of human thymus T cells. Clones were read by immunoSEQ multiplex PCR, and TCRdb kept only the in-frame ones, dropping some. The sample holds 40,000 to 45,000 clones, 94% seen once. Sequenced sample: blood. The receptors come from a boy younger than two with a congenital heart defect but otherwise immunologically healthy.

This rearrangement joins TRBV19 to TRBJ2-7; D unresolved. The CDR3 sequence is 14 residues long. V lost 2 bases and J lost 4, with 12 bases in between. Germline CDR1 LNHDA, CDR2 SQIVND (reference sequence). CDR3 loop: CASSIQSDQYEQYF. The CDR3 nucleotides are TGTGCCAGTAGTATACAGTCAGACCAATACGAGCAGTACTTC.

This chain links TRBV30 with TRBJ1-1; TRBD1 is a possible D gene (6 bases). With 0 bases removed from V and 4 bases from J, the gap between germline ends came to 18 bases. Germline lookup yields CDR1 GTSNPN and CDR2 SVGIG (reference sequence). The CDR3 covers 16 residues. CDR3 DNA sequence: TGTGCCTGGAGTGTAATAGCCCGGACAGCAAGCACTGAAGCTTTCTTT. This codes for CAWSVIARTASTEAFF.

The V and J genes are TRBV28 and TRBJ2-5; 9 nucleotides line up with TRBD1. Losses at the gene ends were 6 bases for V and 1 base for J; bases not matched to a gene: 0. CDR1 and CDR2 from the germline V gene are MDHEN and SYDVKM. There are 13 residues in the CDR3. The CDR3 loop reads CASRDRGQETQYF. DNA of the CDR3: TGTGCCAGCAGGGACAGGGGCCAAGAGACCCAGTACTTC.

The rearrangement joins TRBV6-6 to TRBJ1-1; D gene unclear. The CDR3 length is 11 residues. Germline lookup yields CDR1 MNHNY and CDR2 SVGAGI (reference sequence). V lost 0 bases, J lost 14 bases, and 10 bases lay in between. CDR3 coding DNA: TGTGCCAGCAGTTACTCCCGGGAGGCCTTCTTT. Amino acid sequence: CASSYSREAFF.

This clone was seen a single time. J is TRBJ1-6 and V is TRBV6-5; tentative D call: TRBD1 (5 bases). The CDR3 covers 13 residues. The germline V gene has CDR1 MNHEY and CDR2 SVGAGI. Trimming stripped 8 bases from V and 8 bases from J, with 13 bases between. This chain's CDR3 is CASLGGLDSPLHF. CDR3 nucleotides: TGTGCCAGCCTGGGGGGGTTGGATTCACCCCTCCACTTT.

This clone was picked up one time. This sequence joins TRBV7-2 and TRBJ2-7, with a weak D call TRBD1 (6 bases). Trimming pared 3 bases from V and 3 bases from J, leaving 9 bases between. Germline V gives CDR1 SGHTA, CDR2 FQGNSA. The CDR3 is made up of 13 amino acids. The CDR3 bases are TGTGCCAGCAGCTTCGGCAGGGGCTACGAGCAGTACTTC. Translated: CASSFGRGYEQYF. The full variable domain, its missing parts supplied by reference TRBV7-2 and TRBJ2-7, is GAGVSQSPSNKVTEKGKDVELRCDPISGHTALYWYRQSLGQGLEFLIYFQGNSAPDKSGLPSDRFSAERTGGSVSTLTIQRTQQEDSAVYLCASSFGRGYEQYFGPGTRLTVT.

The V gene is TRBV5-6, the J gene TRBJ1-1, with 7 positions matching TRBD1. V gave up 5 bases and J gave up 10 bases; unmatched junction bases: 11. The CDR3 length is 13 residues. CDR1 and CDR2 (germline): SGHDT, YYEEEE. CDR3 sequence (DNA): TGTGCCAGCAGTAACGACAGGGTGGCAGCAGCTTTCTTT. Translated: CASSNDRVAAAFF.

The rearrangement uses TRBV30 and TRBJ1-2, with 9 bases matching TRBD1. This CDR3 is built from 12 residues. V dropped 4 bases and J dropped 8; count of bases not matched to a gene: 5. CDR1 GTSNPN and CDR2 SVGIG come from the germline V gene (reference sequence). The CDR3 region is CAWTWTGVGYTF. For the CDR3, the DNA is TGTGCCTGGACTTGGACAGGGGTAGGCTACACCTTC.

The V gene is TRBV7-2, the J gene TRBJ1-1; possible D gene TRBD1, 6 bases. The V end was cut by 2 bases, the J end by 6 bases, with 13 bases between. Germline lookup yields CDR1 SGHTA and CDR2 FQGNSA. The CDR3 runs 14 residues. CDR3 DNA sequence: TGTGCCAGCAGCTTATGGCCGGGGGCGGCTGAAGCTTTCTTT. Protein sequence: CASSLWPGAAEAFF.

The rearrangement links TRBV6-5 to TRBJ1-6; D unresolved. V was shortened by 4 bases and J by 7 bases, with 8 bases between the two germline ends. Germline V gene sequence: CDR1 MNHEY, CDR2 SVGAGI. The CDR3 is made up of 13 amino acids. The CDR3 DNA is TGTGCCAGCAGTTTTAGGTTAAATTCACCCCTCCACTTT. Its translation is CASSFRLNSPLHF.

This chain uses TRBV15 with TRBJ2-5, with 13 bases identical to TRBD2. V trimming: 5 bases; J trimming: 2 bases; junction bases outside the gene matches: 5. CDR3 length: 16 residues. The germline gives CDR1 LNHNV, CDR2 YYDKDF (reference sequence). The DNA for the CDR3 is TGTGCCACCAGCTACAGGACTAGCGGGGGACAAGAGACCCAGTACTTC. Translation: CATSYRTSGGQETQYF.

The chain has TRBV9 and TRBJ2-7; TRBD1 or TRBD2 may be the D gene (5 bases each). Germline CDR1 is SGDLS and CDR2 is YYNGEE. The CDR3 runs to 15 residues. Trimming stripped 4 bases from V and 0 bases from J, with 14 bases between. The CDR3 bases are TGTGCCAGCAGCCCAGGGCGGGCCAGCTCCTACGAGCAGTACTTC. Translated: CASSPGRASSYEQYF.

The V and J genes are TRBV7-9 and TRBJ2-7; 12 nucleotides agree with TRBD2. Germline V gene lookup returns CDR1 SEHNR and CDR2 FQNEAQ (reference sequence). CDR3 length: 15 amino acids. V lost 5 bases to trimming and J lost 0 bases; unmatched junction nucleotides: 2. The CDR3, as DNA: TGTGCCAGCAGCGGACTAGCGGGGTTCTCCTACGAGCAGTACTTC. Protein product: CASSGLAGFSYEQYF.

The chain joins TRBV6-1 to TRBJ2-3, with D maybe TRBD1 (6 bases). Trimming stripped 5 bases from V and 3 bases from J, with 9 bases between. The CDR3 runs 13 residues. CDR1 MNHNS and CDR2 SASEGT come from the germline V gene. CDR3 region: CASSLQGTDTQYF. The CDR3 region has the DNA TGTGCCAGCAGTCTTCAGGGGACAGATACGCAGTATTTT.

The chain couples TRBV2 to TRBJ1-2, with D uncertain. Germline-derived CDR1 and CDR2 are SNHLY and FYNNEI. The V and J ends lost 2 bases and 1 base respectively, with 2 bases between them. This CDR3 region has 12 residues. The CDR3 protein is CASSENNYGYTF. Here the CDR3 DNA reads TGTGCCAGCAGTGAAAATAACTATGGCTACACCTTC.

The chain is built from TRBV18 and TRBJ2-5; 8 bases are a match to TRBD2. This CDR3 has 13 amino acids. The V segment lost 6 bases and the J segment 5 bases; nucleotides outside the gene matches: 5. Germline V gene sequence: CDR1 KGHSH, CDR2 LQKENI. The CDR3 region is CASSWSSGETQYF. The CDR3 DNA follows: TGTGCCAGCTCGTGGTCTAGCGGGGAGACCCAGTACTTC.

The J gene is TRBJ2-1, the V gene TRBV11-3, with D perhaps matching TRBD2 (6 bases). The germline gives CDR1 SGHNT, CDR2 YENEEA. CDR3 length: 12 amino acids. Deletions cut 0 bases from V and 15 bases from J, with 12 bases between. The CDR3 nucleotides are TGTGCCAGCAGCTTAGAGGGGACTGGTCCGTTCTTC. Amino acid sequence: CASSLEGTGPFF.